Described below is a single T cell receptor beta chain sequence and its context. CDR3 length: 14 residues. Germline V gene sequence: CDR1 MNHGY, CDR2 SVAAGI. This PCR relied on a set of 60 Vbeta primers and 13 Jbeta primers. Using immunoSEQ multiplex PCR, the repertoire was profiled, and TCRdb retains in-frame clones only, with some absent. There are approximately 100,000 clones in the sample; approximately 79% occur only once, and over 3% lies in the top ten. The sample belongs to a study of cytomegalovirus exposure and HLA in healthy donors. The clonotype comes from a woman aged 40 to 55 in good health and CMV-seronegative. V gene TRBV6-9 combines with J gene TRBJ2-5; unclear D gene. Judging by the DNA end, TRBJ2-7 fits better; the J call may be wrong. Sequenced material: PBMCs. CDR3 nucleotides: TGTGCCAGCAACACCGACTGGAGCTCCTACGAGCAGTACTTC. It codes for CASNTDWSSYEQYF.